This TCR beta chain is from a study of T cell clones after liver transplantation. Germline V gene data show CDR1 as SGHTA and CDR2 as FQGTGA. V was pared by 3 bases and J by 5 bases, with 12 bases between. The CDR3 loop spans 14 amino acids. Profiling relied on immunoSEQ multiplex PCR, and the TCRdb table lists in-frame clones only, not all of them. The sample includes more than 95,000 clones, 75% to 90% of them seen just once. J is TRBJ2-3 and V is TRBV7-3; D possibly corresponds to TRBD2 (7 bases). Material: CD4+ T cells from blood, obtained before liver transplant. This sequence originates from a human donor who received a liver transplant. CDR3 protein: CASSLRGGIDTQYF. The DNA of the CDR3 is TGTGCCAGCAGCTTGAGGGGGGGCATAGATACGCAGTATTTT.